The present entry profiles one T cell receptor (beta chain) with its context. What it recognizes is unknown. The data originate from a study of Ad26.COV2.S vaccination and SARS-CoV-2 variants. Between the trimmed V and J ends, which lost 4 bases and 4 bases, there was a span of 14 bases. The CDR3 contains 14 residues. Looked up from germline, CDR1 is MNHEY and CDR2 is SVGEGT. Study conclusions and caveats: From the TCR breadth and depth analyses, total T cell responses may have been underestimated. Recipients of either vaccine or placebo displayed similar breadth of non-spike TCRs.

Libraries were prepared by immunoSEQ multiplex PCR; TCRdb keeps only in-frame clonotypes and omits some of them. The sample lists about 450,000 clones; about 88% were seen once. The treatment here: 15 to 20 received Ad26.COV2.S at low or high dose, single or two shots; 5 received placebo; per-sample allocation not given. The samples were gathered on day 63 after the first injection of vaccine or placebo. The sample came from a Boston adult aged 18-55 years. The chain recombines TRBV6-2 or TRBV6-3 with TRBJ2-7, with D perhaps TRBD2 (5 bases). The sample consisted of peripheral blood, taken in a trial of Ad26.COV2.S vaccine versus placebo. This receptor was obtained from a person between 18 and 65 years old who received the Ad26.COV2.S COVID-19 vaccine or a placebo. CDR3 residues: CASSFGLGEYEQYV. CDR3 nucleotides: TGTGCCAGCAGTTTTGGATTGGGAGAGTACGAGCAGTACGTC.